This note documents a single T cell receptor beta chain sequence. The source of the sample is a study of PD-1 blockade in classical Hodgkin lymphoma. Profiled with immunoSEQ multiplex PCR; TCRdb holds only in-frame clones, not every one. The table records about 35,000 clones, roughly three quarters of them present only once. The germline V gene encodes CDR1 MNHNS and CDR2 SASEGT. V shed 11 bases and J 7 bases; nucleotides not matched to a gene: 9. There are 14 residues in the CDR3. Relapses following autologous stem cell transplantation were seen in all patients, with brentuximab vedotin exposure varying.

The rearrangement links TRBV6-1 to TRBJ1-5; 12 bases agree with TRBD1. This clonotype was obtained from a human donor with classical Hodgkin lymphoma. The specimen comprised peripheral blood mononuclear cells (PBMCs), sampled before the second cycle of nivolumab. The CDR3: CASTGTGGQQPQHF. CDR3 coding DNA: TGTGCCTCGACCGGGACAGGGGGCCAACAGCCCCAGCATTTT.